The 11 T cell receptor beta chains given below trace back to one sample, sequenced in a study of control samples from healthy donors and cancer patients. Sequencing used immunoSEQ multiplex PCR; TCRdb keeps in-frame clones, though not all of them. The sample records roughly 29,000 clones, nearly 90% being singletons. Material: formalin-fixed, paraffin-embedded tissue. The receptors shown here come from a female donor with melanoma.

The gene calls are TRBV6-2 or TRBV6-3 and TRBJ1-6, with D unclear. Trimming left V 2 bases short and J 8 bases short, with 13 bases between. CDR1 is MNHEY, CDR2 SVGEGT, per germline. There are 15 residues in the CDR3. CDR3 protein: CASSYGPPKDSPLHF. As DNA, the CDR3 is TGTGCCAGCAGTTACGGACCTCCGAAGGATTCACCCCTCCACTTT.

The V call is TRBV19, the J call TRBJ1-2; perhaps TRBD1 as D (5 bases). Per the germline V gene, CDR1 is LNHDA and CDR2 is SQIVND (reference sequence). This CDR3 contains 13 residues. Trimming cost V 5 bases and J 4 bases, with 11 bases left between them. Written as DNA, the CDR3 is TGTGCCAGTAGTCAGGGCAGAGGCTATGGCTACACCTTC. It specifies CASSQGRGYGYTF.

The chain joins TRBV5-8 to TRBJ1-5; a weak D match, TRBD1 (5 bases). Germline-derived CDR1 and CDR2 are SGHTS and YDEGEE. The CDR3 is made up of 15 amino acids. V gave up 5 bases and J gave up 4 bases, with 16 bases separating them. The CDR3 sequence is CASSGRRGVNQPQHF. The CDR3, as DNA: TGTGCCAGCAGTGGTCGAAGGGGAGTGAATCAGCCCCAGCATTTT.

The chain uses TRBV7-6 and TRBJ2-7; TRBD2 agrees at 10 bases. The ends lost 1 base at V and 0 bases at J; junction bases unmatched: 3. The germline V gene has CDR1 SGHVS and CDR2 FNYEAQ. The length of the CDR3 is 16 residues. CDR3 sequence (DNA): TGTGCCAGCAGCTTAGGCAGCGGGAGGGCCTCCTACGAGCAGTACTTC. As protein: CASSLGSGRASYEQYF.

The CDR3 region has the DNA TGTGCCTGGGGGGACAGGGGCGACTATGGCTACACCTTC. Amino acids: CAWGDRGDYGYTF. The chain uses TRBV30 and TRBJ1-2; 10 bases are a match to TRBD1. There are 13 residues in the CDR3. The trim removed 5 bases at V and 3 bases at J, leaving 3 bases unmatched. Germline V CDR1 and CDR2: GTSNPN, SVGIG (reference sequence).

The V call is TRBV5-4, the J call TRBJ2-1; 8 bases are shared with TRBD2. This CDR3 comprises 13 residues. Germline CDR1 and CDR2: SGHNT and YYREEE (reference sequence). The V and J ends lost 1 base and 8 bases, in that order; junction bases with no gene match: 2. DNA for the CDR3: TGTGCCAGCAGCTTGAGCGGGAGCGATGAGCAGTTCTTC. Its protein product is CASSLSGSDEQFF.

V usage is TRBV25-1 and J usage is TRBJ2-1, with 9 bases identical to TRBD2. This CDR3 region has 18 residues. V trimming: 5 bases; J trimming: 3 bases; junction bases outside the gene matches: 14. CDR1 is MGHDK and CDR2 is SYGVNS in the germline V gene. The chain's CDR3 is CASSPLITGLASYNEQFF. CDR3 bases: TGTGCCAGCAGTCCCTTGATCACTGGACTAGCGAGCTACAATGAGCAGTTCTTC.

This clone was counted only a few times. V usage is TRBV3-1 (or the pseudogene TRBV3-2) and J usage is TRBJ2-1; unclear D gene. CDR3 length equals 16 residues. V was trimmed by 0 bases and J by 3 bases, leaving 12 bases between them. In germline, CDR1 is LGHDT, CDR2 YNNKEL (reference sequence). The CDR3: CASSQETVLSYNEQFF. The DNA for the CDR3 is TGTGCCAGCAGCCAAGAAACGGTACTTAGCTACAATGAGCAGTTCTTC.

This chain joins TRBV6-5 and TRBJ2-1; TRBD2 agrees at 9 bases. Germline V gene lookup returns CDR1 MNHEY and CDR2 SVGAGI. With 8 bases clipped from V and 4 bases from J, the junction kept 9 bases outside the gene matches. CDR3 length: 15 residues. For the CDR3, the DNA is TGTGCCAGCGACCATAGCGGGAGCCATTACAATGAGCAGTTCTTC. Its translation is CASDHSGSHYNEQFF.

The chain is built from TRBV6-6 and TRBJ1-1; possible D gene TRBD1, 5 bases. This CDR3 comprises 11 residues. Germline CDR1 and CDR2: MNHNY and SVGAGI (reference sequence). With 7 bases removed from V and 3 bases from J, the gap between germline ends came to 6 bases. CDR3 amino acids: CASMGDTEAFF. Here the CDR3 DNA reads TGTGCCAGCATGGGGGACACTGAAGCTTTCTTT.

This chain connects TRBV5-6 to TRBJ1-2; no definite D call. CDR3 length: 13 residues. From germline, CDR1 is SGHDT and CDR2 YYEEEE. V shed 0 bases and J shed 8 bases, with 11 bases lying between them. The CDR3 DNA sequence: TGTGCCAGCAGCTTGGCAGGCCAGAGGGGCTACACCTTC. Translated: CASSLAGQRGYTF.